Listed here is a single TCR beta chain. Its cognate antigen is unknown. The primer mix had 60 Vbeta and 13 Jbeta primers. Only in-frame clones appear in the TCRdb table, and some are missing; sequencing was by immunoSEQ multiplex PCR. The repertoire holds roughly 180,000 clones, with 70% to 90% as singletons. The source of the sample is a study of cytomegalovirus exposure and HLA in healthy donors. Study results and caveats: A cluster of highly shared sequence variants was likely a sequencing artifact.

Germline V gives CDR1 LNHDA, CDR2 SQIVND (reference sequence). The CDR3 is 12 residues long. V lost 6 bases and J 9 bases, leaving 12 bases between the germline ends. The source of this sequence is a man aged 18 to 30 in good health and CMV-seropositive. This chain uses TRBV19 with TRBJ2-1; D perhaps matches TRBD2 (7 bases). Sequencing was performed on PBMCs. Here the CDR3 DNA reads TGTGCCAGTAGGGGGGGGCCGGTTGAGCAGTTCTTC. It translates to CASRGGPVEQFF.